Presented here are 7 T cell receptor beta chains from one specimen sequenced in a study of T-cell reconstitution after alpha-beta-depleted transplantation in children. It was with unique molecular identifiers that the TCRbeta library was prepared. TCRdb itself ran the PCR reads through MiXCR, one entry per CDR3 protein. This table has approximately 230,000 distinct CDR3 sequences, 25% appearing once. The sequencing used PBMCs, collected before TCRalphabeta/CD19-depleted stem cell transplant. The receptors come from a girl aged 2 to 9 with Fanconi anemia, due to receive a stem cell transplant.

This clonotype has only a few counts. This chain joins TRBV29-1 and TRBJ2-5; D call uncertain. CDR3 length equals 13 residues. The V gene's germline CDR1 is SQVTM and CDR2 ANQGSEA. With 4 bases removed from V and 2 bases from J, the gap between germline ends came to 11 bases. Written as DNA, the CDR3 is TGCAGCGTTGCGGGCGGCCGGCAAGAGACCCAGTACTTC. Residues: CSVAGGRQETQYF.

This clonotype was found many times. The V gene is TRBV29-1, the J gene TRBJ2-3; D uncertain. This CDR3 contains 15 residues. The germline V and J ends were trimmed by 1 base and 0 bases, with 11 bases remaining between them. Germline values: CDR1 SQVTM, CDR2 ANQGSEA. CDR3 coding DNA: TGCAGCGTTGAAGGGGGATCGCTTAGCACAGATACGCAGTATTTT. The encoded protein is CSVEGGSLSTDTQYF.

This rearrangement joins TRBV25-1 to TRBJ1-6; D ambiguous. Trimming took 0 bases from V and 10 from J, leaving 10 bases between them. Germline CDR1 and CDR2: MGHDK and SYGVNS. The CDR3 is made up of 14 amino acids. The CDR3 DNA follows: TGTGCCAGCAGTGAATACGGTGGGTCGTCACCCCTCCACTTT. Protein product: CASSEYGGSSPLHF.

The chain uses TRBV21-1 and TRBJ2-4; the table's D call of TRBD1 was not tested on the DNA. TRBV21-1 is designated a pseudogene. The CDR3 has 14 residues. The CDR3 sequence: CASSTRTAKNIQYF. The CDR3 nucleotides are TGTGCCAGCAGCACCCGGACAGCCAAAAACATTCAGTACTTC.

V is TRBV11-2 and J is TRBJ2-7; tentatively, D is TRBD1 (6 bases). The V and J ends lost 1 base and 0 bases respectively, with 19 bases between them. The length of the CDR3 is 18 residues. Germline CDR1 and CDR2: SGHAT and FQNNGV. CDR3 sequence: CASSLVWIGDNPSYEQYF. The CDR3 coding sequence is TGTGCCAGCAGCTTAGTCTGGATAGGGGACAACCCCTCCTACGAGCAGTACTTC.

This clonotype was detected ten times or more. The V gene is TRBV5-1, the J gene TRBJ2-3; D perhaps matches TRBD1 (6 bases). This CDR3 comprises 14 residues. Germline assignment: CDR1 SGHRS and CDR2 YFSETQ. Deletions cut 4 bases from V and 5 bases from J, with 14 bases between. CDR3 bases: TGCGCCAGCAGCATCGGACAGATAGAAGATACGCAGTATTTT. It encodes CASSIGQIEDTQYF.

This clonotype came up many times. The chain couples TRBV6-6 to TRBJ1-1; no reliable D call. This CDR3 contains 13 residues. V was cut by 0 bases and J by 10 bases, with 12 bases left in between. CDR1 MNHNY and CDR2 SVGAGI come from the germline V gene (reference sequence). This chain's CDR3 is CASSYSVSGRAFF. In DNA, the CDR3 is TGTGCCAGCAGTTACTCGGTGAGTGGGCGAGCTTTCTTT.